The clone carrying this TCR beta chain has just one count. This specimen comes from a study of shared clonotypes between healthy human individuals. The study ran the assay at deep level. Data came from immunoSEQ multiplex PCR; TCRdb stores just in-frame clones and leaves some out. The sample includes approximately 1.9 million clones, around 93% of them seen just once. Germline-derived CDR1 and CDR2 are MNHEY and SMNVEV (reference sequence). Trimming cost V 2 bases and J 4 bases, with 12 bases left between them. The CDR3 length is 15 residues. CD45RO-negative cells were positively selected for CCR7, leaving out terminally differentiated effector memory CD45RA+ cells. Healthy HIV-negative adults without recent acute infections or vaccinations served as donors.

The chain couples TRBV27 to TRBJ1-5; D not resolved. Sequenced sample: naive CD8+ T cells from PBMCs. The TCR comes from a young man in good health. Some clones in this sample may be carry-over from other donors' samples. The CDR3 DNA sequence: TGTGCCAGCAGTTTACTCCCAGCCCGAAATCAGCCCCAGCATTTT. This sequence encodes CASSLLPARNQPQHF.